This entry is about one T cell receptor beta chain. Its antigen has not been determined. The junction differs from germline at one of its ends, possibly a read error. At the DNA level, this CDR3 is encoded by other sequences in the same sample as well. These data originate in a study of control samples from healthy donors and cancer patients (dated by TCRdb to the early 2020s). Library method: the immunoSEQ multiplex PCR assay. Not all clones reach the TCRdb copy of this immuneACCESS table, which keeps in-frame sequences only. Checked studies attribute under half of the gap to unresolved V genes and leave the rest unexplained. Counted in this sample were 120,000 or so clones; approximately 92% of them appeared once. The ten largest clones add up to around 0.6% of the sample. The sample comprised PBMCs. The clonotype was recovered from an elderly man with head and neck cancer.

The nucleotide sequence reads as follows: TGTGCTAGTGGGCCAACAGTTATGGGTCAGCCCCAGCACTTT. This codes for CASGPTVMGQPQHF. The receptor chain draws on TRBV12-5 and TRBJ1-5, with the D gene uncertain. From a lookup of the germline V gene, CDR1 and CDR2 are LGHNT and FRNRAP. The CDR3 starts with the cysteine, ends with the phenylalanine, and has 14 residues. Only the CDR3 region is kept as DNA, spanning 42 bases read in frame from base 1.